The T cell receptor (beta chain) under discussion was sequenced for a study of blood T cell repertoires in COVID-19. In the study overall: COVID-19 samples from acute and convalescent phases originated in the United States, Italy and Spain. Sources were T cells, B-cell-depleted T cells, or PBMCs; the material itself was cDNA or gDNA.

Per germline, CDR1 SGHVS and CDR2 FQNEAQ. The CDR3 length is 15 residues. Trimming pared 3 bases from V and 2 bases from J, leaving 11 bases between. Original handling: Estimated nucleated cell counts came from reference gene primer amplification. Libraries were prepared by immunoSEQ multiplex PCR; TCRdb keeps only in-frame clonotypes and omits some of them. The V and J calls and clone size come from that table; D and trimming were worked out from the DNA. The sample consists of about 81,000 clones, 91% of them appearing once. This chain connects TRBV7-8 to TRBJ1-5, with D perhaps matching TRBD1 (5 bases). The clonotype originates from a woman aged 45-65 years in a cohort sampled during active COVID-19. The sequenced material came from peripheral blood. The CDR3 bases are TGTGCCAGCAGCTTGGGGGGGTTGCGCAATCAGCCCCAGCATTTT. The encoded protein is CASSLGGLRNQPQHF.